These T cell receptor beta chains were read from a single sample in a study of radiation and T cells in renal cell carcinoma. The method was immunoSEQ multiplex PCR; TCRdb's version includes in-frame clones alone and lacks a portion of them. The sample lists over 90,000 clones, roughly 84% seen once, with around 7.9% in the top ten. This specimen was blood, taken from a patient whose treatment included radiotherapy and nephrectomy. Every receptor here comes from a man in his fifties or sixties with renal cell carcinoma. The CDR3 runs from the conserved cysteine through the conserved F or W. The order of the fields is clone size, D gene, V gene, J gene, CDR3 DNA, CDR3 protein. The D gene is left open where the match is weak. Clone size is given for some rows only: seen once, a few or many times, or a class if the clone is expanded.

.	TRBD2	TRBV5-1	TRBJ2-3	TGCGCCAGCAGCGGGACAGGGGGGACTAGCGGGAGTGCAGATACGCAGTATTTT	CASSGTGGTSGSADTQYF
few	.	TRBV5-8	TRBJ1-1	TGTGCCAGCAGCTTGTGGGCCGATGCTTTCTTT	CASSLWADAFF
.	TRBD1	TRBV18	TRBJ2-6	TGTGCCAGCTCAGCCTTATGGGACAGGACTGGGCCTGGGGCCAACGTCCTGACTTTC	CASSALWDRTGPGANVLTF
.	TRBD2	TRBV19	TRBJ2-3	TGTGCCAGTAGTATCGGGCTAGCGGGAGGGCCGAGCACAGATACGCAGTATTTT	CASSIGLAGGPSTDTQYF
.	.	TRBV5-1	TRBJ2-7	TGCGCCAGCGGCTTCGGCCCTAGCTCCTACGAGCAGTACTTC	CASGFGPSSYEQYF
once	.	TRBV7-8	TRBJ2-3	TGTGCCAGCAGCCGCGTAAAGAAGCCCACAGATACGCAGTATTTT	CASSRVKKPTDTQYF
.	TRBD2	TRBV28	TRBJ2-7	TGTGCCAGCAGTTCCCATAGCGGGAGGGCCAGAGAGCAGTACTTC	CASSSHSGRAREQYF
.	.	TRBV4-2	TRBJ2-7	TGTGCCAGCAGCCAAGACAGGGACCGCTACGAGCAGTACTTC	CASSQDRDRYEQYF
.	.	TRBV6-5	TRBJ1-2	TGTGCCAGTTTGCGGAGCGGCAAAGCCTCGGGCTACACCTTC	CASLRSGKASGYTF
.	TRBD2	TRBV6-5	TRBJ2-5	TGTGCCAGCAGAGTGGGGGAGCGGGGAGAGACCCAGTACTTC	CASRVGERGETQYF
.	.	TRBV7-9	TRBJ2-2	TGTGCCAGCAGGGCTCTTAGCACCGGGGAGCTGTTTTTT	CASRALSTGELFF
.	.	TRBV28	TRBJ1-4	TGTGCCAGCAGTTTAGGGGGAGGGGGTGAAAAACTGTTTTTT	CASSLGGGGEKLFF
.	TRBD1	TRBV5-1	TRBJ2-5	TGCGCCAGCAGCGCGGACAGGGGGATCGAAGAGACCCAGTACTTC	CASSADRGIEETQYF
once	.	TRBV30	TRBJ1-1	TGTGCCTGGGCCCGGGGGAGCATGAACACTGAAGCTTTCTTT	CAWARGSMNTEAFF
.	TRBD1	TRBV10-1	TRBJ1-1	TGCGCCAGCCGGGCAGGGGGCGAAACTGAAGCTTTCTTT	CASRAGGETEAFF
few	TRBD1	TRBV7-9	TRBJ1-5	TGTGCCAGCAGCGACGGGACAGAGAATCAGCCCCAGCATTTT	CASSDGTENQPQHF
.	.	TRBV27	TRBJ2-2	TGTGCCAGCAGTTCCCAGGGGCTCAACACCGGGGAGCTGTTTTTT	CASSSQGLNTGELFF
.	TRBD1	TRBV7-8	TRBJ2-7	TGTGCCAGCAGCCACCACCTTCCCGGGACAGGGGCCTACGAGCAGTACTTC	CASSHHLPGTGAYEQYF